The source of this T cell receptor (beta chain) is a study of blood T cell repertoires in COVID-19 (dated by TCRdb to 2018 to 2020). Context from the whole study: Collaborator samples came from the United States, Italy and Spain and covered acute and convalescent phases of COVID-19. The prospective study material was composed of cDNA or gDNA derived from T cells, B-cell-depleted T cells, or PBMCs. The dataset comprised deeply sampled blood TCRbeta repertoires from subjects exposed to, actively infected with, or recovered from COVID-19. A freely available public database, intended as a resource for researchers studying the immune response to SARS-CoV-2, is where the repertoires were released. Samples came from the ongoing ImmuneRACE study (first 160 participants) plus 1,254 subjects from 6 global collaborators. Sample metadata almost always included a de-identified subject ID, COVID-19 status, age in years and sex. HLA class I and class II types, where available, came from metadata supplied by the sample provider rather than from assay-based typing.

The immunoSEQ Assay, a bias-controlled multiplex PCR, was used to amplify TCRbeta CDR3 regions from genomic DNA. For the original study's pipeline: Nucleated cell counts per sample were estimated from amplification of reference gene primers within the assay. To quantify the absolute abundance of each unique TCRbeta CDR3 rearrangement, sequence reads were collapsed and filtered. For each sample, productive Simpson clonality was calculated as the square root of Simpson's diversity index over productive rearrangements. The immuneACCESS repertoire file appears here via TCRdb, limited to in-frame rearrangements. These files lack a portion of the clones; in checked studies, under half of the deficit traces to unresolved V genes, and the cause of the others is not known. Clone size and the V and J calls come from that table; the DNA yielded D and trimming. In all, the sample holds over 100,000 clones, and over 65% of those were seen once. 15% to 20% of the sample is held by the ten biggest clonotypes.

Broader findings and caveats from the paper: Clinical and demographic metadata were provided uncurated, with the amount varying by source and participant.

Collaborating institutions collected whole blood in K2EDTA tubes following their own protocols. Collaborator samples were shipped for TCRbeta analysis as frozen whole blood, isolated PBMCs, or DNA extracted from either sample type. For CDR1 and CDR2, the germline V gene (reference sequence) lists MNHEY and SMNVEV. The CDR3 runs 11 amino acids, cysteine and phenylalanine included. The sequence is cut down to CDR3 DNA, 33 bases in frame from base 1. Trimming removed 8 bases from V and 1 base from J, leaving 3 bases between the germline ends. To note about this clone: Its cognate antigen has yet to be identified. Nothing much larger sits one base from this clone, and base qualities are not available.

Sequenced: peripheral blood. This TCR derives from a woman aged 55-69 years with acute or convalescent COVID-19. Recombination connected TRBV27 to TRBJ2-1; confidence is insufficient to name the D gene. The CDR3 in this case is CASQSYNEQFF. The DNA sequence is as follows: TGTGCCAGCCAGTCCTACAATGAGCAGTTCTTC.